This T cell receptor (beta chain) is from a study of blood T cell repertoires in COVID-19. Study-wide background: Spain, Italy and the United States supplied samples that represented acute and convalescent COVID-19. Sources were T cells, B-cell-depleted T cells, or PBMCs; the material itself was cDNA or gDNA.

CDR1 and CDR2 from the germline V gene are SGHDT and YYEEEE. After removal of 0 bases from V and 0 bases from J, the junction contained 5 bases not matched to a gene. The length of the CDR3 is 16 residues. Authors' methods: Scientists estimated how many nucleated cells there were by amplifying reference gene primers. Clones were sequenced by immunoSEQ multiplex PCR, and TCRdb holds only the in-frame ones, with some missing. The V and J calls and the clone size are those of that table, but D and trimming were determined from the DNA. The sample includes about 140,000 clones, over 80% of them seen just once.

This TCR derives from a woman aged 80 or older with acute or convalescent COVID-19. The specimen was peripheral blood. The genes are TRBV5-6 and TRBJ2-7, with 8 nucleotides matching TRBD2. CDR3 DNA: TGTGCCAGCAGCTTGGGTGGCGGGGGGCTCTCCTACGAGCAGTACTTC. Translated: CASSLGGGGLSYEQYF. Looking up the rest from reference TRBV5-6 and TRBJ2-7 gives the full variable domain: DAGVTQSPTHLIKTRGQQVTLRCSPKSGHDTVSWYQQALGQGPQFIFQYYEEEERQRGNFPDRFSGHQFPNYSSELNVNALLLGDSALYLCASSLGGGGLSYEQYFGPGTRLTVT.